This is a list of T cell receptor beta chains from one sample in a study of T cells in localized non-small cell lung cancer. Produced via immunoSEQ multiplex PCR; TCRdb's table is partial and in-frame only. This sample has roughly 1,800 clones, with around 24% found just once. This material consisted of lung tumor tissue, taken before any cancer treatment. These receptors all stem from a female donor older than 55 with stage I lung adenocarcinoma. The CDR3 runs from the conserved cysteine through the conserved F or W. A D gene is named only where the DNA matches it firmly. Part of the rows lack a size; the others show once, few, many or a class for expanded clones.

>TRBJ1-1|-|few|TRBV23-1
CASSQKLDTEAFF
TGCGCCAGCAGCCAAAAGCTGGACACTGAAGCTTTCTTT
>TRBJ1-1|-|few|TRBV6-8
CASSPRTSTPLGAFF
TGTGCCAGCAGTCCACGGACAAGTACCCCGCTGGGAGCTTTCTTT
>TRBJ2-3|TRBD1|-|TRBV19
CASSLRDRGTDTQYF
TGTGCCAGTAGTCTCCGGGACAGGGGCACAGATACGCAGTATTTT
>TRBJ1-1|-|-|TRBV29-1
CSVASVGGATEAFF
TGCAGCGTCGCGTCGGTGGGGGGGGCCACTGAAGCTTTCTTT
>TRBJ2-2|-|few|TRBV19
CASRQPGDTGELFF
TGTGCCAGCCGACAGCCGGGGGACACCGGGGAGCTGTTTTTT
>TRBJ1-2|TRBD1|-|TRBV19
CASSIVTGVYGYTF
TGTGCCAGTAGTATAGTGACAGGGGTCTATGGCTACACCTTC
>TRBJ2-5|TRBD1|-|TRBV11-3
CASSLGQGVEETQYF
TGTGCCAGCAGCTTGGGGCAGGGGGTAGAAGAGACCCAGTACTTC
>TRBJ1-2|-|once|TRBV30
CAWSVGQSYGYTF
TGTGCCTGGAGTGTAGGACAGTCCTATGGCTACACCTTC
>TRBJ2-3|TRBD2|-|TRBV28
CASRWGGTDTQYF
TGTGCCAGCAGGTGGGGGGGGACAGATACGCAGTATTTT
>TRBJ1-5|-|-|TRBV11-3
CASSPGGGNQPQHF
TGTGCCAGCAGCCCCGGGGGGGGGAATCAGCCCCAGCATTTT
>TRBJ1-4|-|few|TRBV30
CAWSSPRGWTNEKLFF
TGTGCCTGGAGTTCCCCAAGGGGATGGACTAATGAAAAACTGTTTTTT
>TRBJ2-2|-|few|TRBV11-3
CASSGAGHTGELFF
TGTGCCAGCAGCGGGGCGGGGCACACCGGGGAGCTGTTTTTT
>TRBJ2-7|-|few|TRBV11-3
CASSLDRGDYEQYF
TGTGCCAGCAGCTTAGATAGGGGGGACTACGAGCAGTACTTC
>TRBJ1-2|TRBD1|-|TRBV11-3
CASSARDREDGYTF
TGTGCCAGCAGCGCGAGGGACAGGGAGGATGGCTACACCTTC
>TRBJ2-2|-|-|TRBV25-1
CASSEQRHTGELFF
TGTGCCAGCAGTGAACAGCGACACACCGGGGAGCTGTTTTTT
>TRBJ1-2|-|-|TRBV28
CASRPQGIYGYTF
TGTGCCAGCAGACCTCAGGGGATCTATGGCTACACCTTC
>TRBJ1-1|-|few|TRBV11-3
CASSGPVGPNTEAFF
TGTGCCAGCAGCGGCCCGGTGGGACCAAACACTGAAGCTTTCTTT
>TRBJ2-4|-|-|TRBV11-3
CASSLRGEAKNIQYF
TGTGCCAGCAGCTTACGGGGAGAGGCCAAAAACATTCAGTACTTC
>TRBJ2-3|-|-|TRBV10-3
CASLTMGAGRTDTQYF
TGTGCCAGCCTCACCATGGGGGCAGGTCGCACAGATACGCAGTATTTT
>TRBJ1-2|TRBD1|few|TRBV30
CAWAGGYGYTF
TGTGCCTGGGCAGGGGGGTATGGCTACACCTTC
>TRBJ2-1|-|-|TRBV15
CATSRVRRYNEQFF
TGTGCCACCAGCAGAGTCCGACGATACAATGAGCAGTTCTTC
>TRBJ2-7|TRBD1|-|TRBV29-1
CSVEGQGYEQYF
TGCAGCGTTGAGGGACAGGGATACGAGCAGTACTTC
>TRBJ2-1|TRBD2|few|TRBV6-8
CASSSPGTSIYNEQFF
TGTGCCAGCAGCTCCCCGGGGACTAGCATATACAATGAGCAGTTCTTC
>TRBJ1-1|-|medium-sized|TRBV6-8
CAIQARGVEYTEAFF
TGTGCCATACAGGCGAGGGGTGTGGAGTACACTGAAGCTTTCTTT
>TRBJ1-4|-|-|TRBV19
CASMGTTAYKSEKLFF
TGTGCCAGTATGGGAACCACGGCCTATAAGAGTGAAAAACTGTTTTTT
>TRBJ1-1|-|few|TRBV18
CASSPLANTEAFF
TGTGCCAGCTCACCACTCGCGAACACTGAAGCTTTCTTT
>TRBJ2-3|-|-|TRBV6-8
CASSDLGLLTDTQYF
TGTGCCAGCAGTGATTTAGGGCTTCTCACAGATACGCAGTATTTT
>TRBJ1-4|-|-|TRBV29-1
CSVIRRGRGEKLFF
TGCAGCGTCATCCGGCGGGGAAGGGGTGAAAAACTGTTTTTT
>TRBJ2-7|TRBD2|few|TRBV6-8
CASSPLAGVPAAAYEQYF
TGTGCCAGCAGCCCTCTAGCGGGAGTGCCAGCCGCCGCATACGAGCAGTACTTC
>TRBJ2-7|-|-|TRBV11-3
CASSLGKARRYEQYF
TGTGCCAGCAGCTTAGGGAAGGCTCGCCGGTACGAGCAGTACTTC
>TRBJ1-5|-|-|TRBV19
CASSYFGSNQPQHF
TGTGCCAGTAGTTATTTTGGTAGCAATCAGCCCCAGCATTTT
>TRBJ1-4|-|few|TRBV28
CASSLRVGLRGGEKLFF
TGTGCCAGCAGTTTAAGGGTCGGGCTCCGGGGTGGGGAAAAACTGTTTTTT
>TRBJ1-4|TRBD1|medium-sized|TRBV11-3
CASSPRAGGGGHNEKLFF
TGTGCCAGCAGCCCCCGGGCAGGGGGCGGAGGCCATAATGAAAAACTGTTTTTT
>TRBJ2-6|TRBD2|-|TRBV6-8
CASSLDILAATSGANVLTF
TGTGCCAGCAGTTTGGATATCCTAGCGGCAACCTCTGGGGCCAACGTCCTGACTTTC
>TRBJ2-3|-|few|TRBV9
CASSVEGADTQYF
TGTGCCAGCAGCGTAGAGGGGGCAGATACGCAGTATTTT
>TRBJ1-5|TRBD1|-|TRBV19
CASMGQGNQPQHF
TGTGCCAGTATGGGACAGGGGAATCAGCCCCAGCATTTT
>TRBJ2-7|-|few|TRBV28
CASSLGAGRRNSYEQYF
TGTGCCAGCAGTTTAGGCGCGGGCCGACGGAACTCCTACGAGCAGTACTTC
>TRBJ2-1|TRBD2|large|TRBV11-3
CASSLTSGPYNEQFF
TGTGCCAGCAGCCTTACTAGCGGACCCTACAATGAGCAGTTCTTC
>TRBJ1-5|-|-|TRBV11-3
CASSTQGISNQPQHF
TGTGCCAGCAGCACTCAGGGTATTAGCAATCAGCCCCAGCATTTT
>TRBJ2-3|TRBD2|few|TRBV11-3
CASSLEASGRVGVTDTQYF
TGTGCCAGCAGCTTAGAGGCTAGCGGGAGAGTGGGGGTCACAGATACGCAGTATTTT
>TRBJ1-4|-|-|TRBV19
CASQGTRSEKLFF
TGTGCCAGTCAAGGGACACGGAGCGAAAAACTGTTTTTT
>TRBJ1-2|-|few|TRBV6-8
CASSDPPLGGYTF
TGTGCCAGCAGTGATCCCCCCCTGGGTGGCTACACCTTC
>TRBJ1-2|TRBD1|-|TRBV11-3
CASSSLPGQAFYGYTF
TGTGCCAGCAGCTCCTTACCGGGACAGGCATTTTATGGCTACACCTTC
>TRBJ2-7|-|-|TRBV1
CASSQDIQLAVPKQYF
TGCGCCAGCAGCCAAGATATTCAACTAGCGGTTCCAAAGCAGTACTTC
>TRBJ2-2|-|-|TRBV28
CASSLPGTNTGELFF
TGTGCCAGCAGTTTACCCGGGACAAACACCGGGGAGCTGTTTTTT
>TRBJ1-3|TRBD1|-|TRBV30
CAWSWTGNSGNTIYF
TGTGCCTGGAGTTGGACAGGGAACTCTGGAAACACCATATATTTT
>TRBJ1-2|-|few|TRBV6-8
CASRPRSGVWGYTF
TGTGCCAGCAGGCCTAGATCAGGGGTGTGGGGCTACACCTTC
>TRBJ1-2|TRBD1|-|TRBV11-3
CASSGSGTGGSGYTF
TGTGCCAGCAGCGGATCCGGGACAGGGGGCTCTGGCTACACCTTC
>TRBJ1-1|-|few|TRBV6-8
CASSPQGTEAFF
TGTGCCAGCAGCCCCCAGGGTACTGAAGCTTTCTTT
>TRBJ2-7|TRBD2|-|TRBV11-3
CASSLPASGSPGYEQYF
TGTGCCAGCAGCTTACCGGCTAGCGGGAGCCCCGGGTACGAGCAGTACTTC
>TRBJ2-7|TRBD1|few|TRBV11-3
CASSPPGQSYEQYF
TGTGCCAGCAGCCCTCCGGGACAGTCCTACGAGCAGTACTTC
>TRBJ1-3|-|-|TRBV6-8
CASTPWSGQVISGNTIYF
TGTGCCAGCACCCCCTGGTCTGGACAAGTTATATCTGGAAACACCATATATTTT
>TRBJ2-3|-|few|TRBV28
CASSLLRDTQYF
TGTGCCAGCAGTCTCCTTAGAGATACGCAGTATTTT
>TRBJ2-5|TRBD2|-|TRBV19
CATQGLAGLETQYF
TGTGCCACGCAGGGACTAGCGGGATTAGAGACCCAGTACTTC
>TRBJ2-3|-|-|TRBV19
CASTGTAQYTQYF
TGTGCCAGTACCGGGACTGCCCAGTATACGCAGTATTTT
>TRBJ2-1|TRBD2|-|TRBV28
CASSSPSGALHEQFF
TGTGCCAGCAGTAGCCCTAGCGGAGCCTTACATGAGCAGTTCTTC